This is a list of T cell receptor beta chains from one sample in a study of Tregs in tolerant kidney transplant recipients. Here immunoSEQ multiplex PCR was the method, and the copy in TCRdb shows in-frame clones only, minus some. The table has about 83,000 clones, roughly 98% seen once. This specimen was CD4+ T cells from blood, taken before the transplant. The source is a human donor who received a combined kidney and bone marrow transplant. The CDR3 runs from the conserved cysteine through the conserved F or W. Fields, in order: J gene, D gene, clone size, V gene, CDR3 DNA, CDR3 protein. The D gene is left open where the match is weak. Only some rows state a clone size, as once, few, many or a class for expanded clones.

j_gene: TRBJ2-1; d_gene: TRBD2; abundance: NA; v_gene: TRBV4-1; CDR3nt: TGCGCCAGCAGCCCCGGTTGGCTAGCGGGAGGTGATGAGCAGTTCTTC; CDR3aa: CASSPGWLAGGDEQFF
j_gene: TRBJ2-2; d_gene: TRBD1; abundance: NA; v_gene: TRBV4-1; CDR3nt: TGCGCCAGCAGTCTGTTCCGGGACAGGGGGTATTGGGCCGGGGAGCTGTTTTTT; CDR3aa: CASSLFRDRGYWAGELFF
j_gene: TRBJ1-1; d_gene: NA; abundance: NA; v_gene: TRBV30; CDR3nt: TGTGCCTGGGGGGACACCTACACTGAAGCTTTCTTT; CDR3aa: CAWGDTYTEAFF
j_gene: TRBJ2-6; d_gene: NA; abundance: NA; v_gene: TRBV7-9; CDR3nt: TGTGCCAGCAGCCCGACGGGATCAACTGGGGCCAACGTCCTGACTTTC; CDR3aa: CASSPTGSTGANVLTF
j_gene: TRBJ2-3; d_gene: NA; abundance: NA; v_gene: TRBV7-3; CDR3nt: TGTGCCAGCAGCCGCACAGGTACAGATACGCAGTATTTT; CDR3aa: CASSRTGTDTQYF
j_gene: TRBJ2-1; d_gene: NA; abundance: NA; v_gene: TRBV6-1; CDR3nt: TGTGCCAGCAACTCATACAATGAGCAGTTCTTC; CDR3aa: CASNSYNEQFF
j_gene: TRBJ1-4; d_gene: NA; abundance: once; v_gene: TRBV4-2; CDR3nt: TGTGCCAGCAGCCAACTCGGCGGAACTAATGAAAAACTGTTTTTT; CDR3aa: CASSQLGGTNEKLFF
j_gene: TRBJ1-3; d_gene: NA; abundance: NA; v_gene: TRBV15; CDR3nt: TGTGCCACCAGCGCAACACCTGGAAACACCATATATTTT; CDR3aa: CATSATPGNTIYF
j_gene: TRBJ1-6; d_gene: NA; abundance: NA; v_gene: TRBV28; CDR3nt: TGTGCCAGCGGACATCAACAGGGATCGGGATCACCCCTCCACTTT; CDR3aa: CASGHQQGSGSPLHF
j_gene: TRBJ1-1; d_gene: NA; abundance: NA; v_gene: TRBV29-1; CDR3nt: TGCAGCGTTGGGGTGACTAGATTGAACACTGAAGCTTTCTTT; CDR3aa: CSVGVTRLNTEAFF
j_gene: TRBJ2-7; d_gene: TRBD2; abundance: NA; v_gene: TRBV9; CDR3nt: TGTGCCAGCAGCGCCGGGACTAGCGGGATTTACGAGCAGTACTTC; CDR3aa: CASSAGTSGIYEQYF
j_gene: TRBJ1-1; d_gene: NA; abundance: NA; v_gene: TRBV19; CDR3nt: TGTGCCAGTAGTAGGCCGGCAGGGAAGAACACTGAAGCTTTCTTT; CDR3aa: CASSRPAGKNTEAFF
j_gene: TRBJ1-1; d_gene: TRBD1; abundance: NA; v_gene: TRBV6-5; CDR3nt: TGTGCCAGCAGTACCCGGGACAGGGGGACACGGGAAGCTTTCTTT; CDR3aa: CASSTRDRGTREAFF
j_gene: TRBJ2-5; d_gene: TRBD2; abundance: NA; v_gene: TRBV7-9; CDR3nt: TGTGCCAGCTCCAGGGCGACTAGCGGCCAAGAGACCCAGTACTTC; CDR3aa: CASSRATSGQETQYF
j_gene: TRBJ1-5; d_gene: NA; abundance: NA; v_gene: TRBV7-9; CDR3nt: TGTGCCAGCAGCTTAGCACAGGAAGATCAGCCCCAGCATTTT; CDR3aa: CASSLAQEDQPQHF
j_gene: TRBJ2-2; d_gene: TRBD2; abundance: NA; v_gene: TRBV7-9; CDR3nt: TGTGCCAGCAGCTTAGGTGGAGCGGGAGGGAACACCGGGGAGCTGTTTTTT; CDR3aa: CASSLGGAGGNTGELFF
j_gene: TRBJ2-7; d_gene: TRBD2; abundance: NA; v_gene: TRBV20-1; CDR3nt: TGCAGTGCAGCGGGAGTCGGCGAGCAGTACTTC; CDR3aa: CSAAGVGEQYF
j_gene: TRBJ1-5; d_gene: NA; abundance: NA; v_gene: TRBV29-1; CDR3nt: TGCAGCGTCAGCGGGGGGCGGAATCAGCCCCAGCATTTT; CDR3aa: CSVSGGRNQPQHF
j_gene: TRBJ2-7; d_gene: TRBD1; abundance: NA; v_gene: TRBV27; CDR3nt: TGTGCCAGCAGTTTCGGGACAGGGGAGGGCGAGCAGTACTTC; CDR3aa: CASSFGTGEGEQYF
j_gene: TRBJ2-1; d_gene: NA; abundance: NA; v_gene: TRBV7-3; CDR3nt: TGTGCCAGCAGCCCCGCCTCCCATAGTACCTACAATGAGCAGTTCTTC; CDR3aa: CASSPASHSTYNEQFF